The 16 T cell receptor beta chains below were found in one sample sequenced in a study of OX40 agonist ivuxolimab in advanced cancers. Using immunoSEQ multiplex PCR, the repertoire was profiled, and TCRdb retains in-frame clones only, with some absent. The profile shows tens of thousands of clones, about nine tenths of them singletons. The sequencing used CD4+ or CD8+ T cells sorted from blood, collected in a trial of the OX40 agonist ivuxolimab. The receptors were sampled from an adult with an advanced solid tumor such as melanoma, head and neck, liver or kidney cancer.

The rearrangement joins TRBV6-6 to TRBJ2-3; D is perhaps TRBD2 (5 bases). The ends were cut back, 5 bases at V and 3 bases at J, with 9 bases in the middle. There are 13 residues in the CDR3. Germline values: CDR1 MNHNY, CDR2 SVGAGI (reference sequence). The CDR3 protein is CASSPRLTDTQYF. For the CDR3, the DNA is TGTGCCAGCAGTCCTAGACTAACAGATACGCAGTATTTT.

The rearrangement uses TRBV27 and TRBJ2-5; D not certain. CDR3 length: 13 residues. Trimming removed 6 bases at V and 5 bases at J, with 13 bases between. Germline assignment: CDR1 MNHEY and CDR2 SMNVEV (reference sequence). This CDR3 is CASRRLQAETQYF. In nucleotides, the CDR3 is TGTGCCAGCAGGAGGCTTCAAGCGGAGACCCAGTACTTC.

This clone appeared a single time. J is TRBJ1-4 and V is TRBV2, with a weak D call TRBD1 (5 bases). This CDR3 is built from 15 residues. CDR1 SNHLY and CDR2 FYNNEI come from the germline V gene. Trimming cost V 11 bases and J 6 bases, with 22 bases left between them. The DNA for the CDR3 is TGTGCCCTTCATGATCGGAGGGAAGGGGATGAAAAACTGTTTTTT. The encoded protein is CALHDRREGDEKLFF. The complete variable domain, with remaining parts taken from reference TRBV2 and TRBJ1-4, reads EPEVTQTPSHQVTQMGQEVILRCVPISNHLYFYWYRQILGQKVEFLVSFYNNEISEKSEIFDDQFSVERPDGSNFTLKIRSTKLEDSAMYFCALHDRREGDEKLFFGSGTQLSVL.

The CDR3 sequence is CASSLDRVNEKLFF. The CDR3, as DNA: TGCGCCAGCAGTCTAGACAGGGTTAATGAAAAACTGTTTTTT. V usage is TRBV10-2 and J usage is TRBJ1-4; 7 bases are shared with TRBD1. Germline V lookup: CDR1 WSHSY, CDR2 SAAADI. The CDR3 runs 14 residues. Trimming took 5 bases from V and 4 from J; bases not matched to a gene: 4.

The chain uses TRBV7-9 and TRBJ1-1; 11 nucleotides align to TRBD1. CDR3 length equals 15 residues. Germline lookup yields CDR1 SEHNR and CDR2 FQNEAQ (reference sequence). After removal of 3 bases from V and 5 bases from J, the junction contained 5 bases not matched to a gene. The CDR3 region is CASSLDRGPWTEAFF. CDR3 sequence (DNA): TGTGCCAGCAGCTTGGACAGGGGGCCATGGACTGAAGCTTTCTTT.

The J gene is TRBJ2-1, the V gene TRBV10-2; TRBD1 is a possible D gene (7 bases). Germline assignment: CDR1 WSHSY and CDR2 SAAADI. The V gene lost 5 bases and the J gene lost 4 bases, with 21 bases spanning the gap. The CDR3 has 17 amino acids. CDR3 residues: CASSKYRQGLGYNEQFF. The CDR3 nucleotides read TGCGCCAGCAGTAAATATAGACAGGGACTGGGTTACAATGAGCAGTTCTTC.

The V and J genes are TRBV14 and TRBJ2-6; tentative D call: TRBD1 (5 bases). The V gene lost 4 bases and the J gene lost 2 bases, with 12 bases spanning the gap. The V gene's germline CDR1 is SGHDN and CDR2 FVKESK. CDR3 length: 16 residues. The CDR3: CASSLQAGTGANVLTF. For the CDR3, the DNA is TGTGCCAGCAGCCTTCAGGCAGGGACTGGGGCCAACGTCCTGACTTTC.

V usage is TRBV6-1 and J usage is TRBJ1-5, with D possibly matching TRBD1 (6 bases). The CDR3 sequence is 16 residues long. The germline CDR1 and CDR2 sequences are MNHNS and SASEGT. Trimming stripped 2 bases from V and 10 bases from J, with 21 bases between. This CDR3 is CASSELWGLGSGPQHF. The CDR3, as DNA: TGTGCCAGCAGTGAATTGTGGGGGCTCGGGTCGGGACCCCAGCATTTT.

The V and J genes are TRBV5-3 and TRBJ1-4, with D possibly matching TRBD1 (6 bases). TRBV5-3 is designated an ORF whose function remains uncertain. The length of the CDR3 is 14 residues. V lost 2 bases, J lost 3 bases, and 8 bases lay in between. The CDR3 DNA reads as TGTGCCAGAAGCTTACAGGGTCCTAATGAAAAACTGTTTTTT. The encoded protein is CARSLQGPNEKLFF.

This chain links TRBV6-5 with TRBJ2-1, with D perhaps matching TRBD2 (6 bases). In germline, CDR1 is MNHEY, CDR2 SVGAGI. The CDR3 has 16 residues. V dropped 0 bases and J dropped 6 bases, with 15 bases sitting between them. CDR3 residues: CASSYSGGAGGNEQFF. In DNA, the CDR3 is TGTGCCAGCAGTTACTCCGGTGGGGCCGGGGGCAATGAGCAGTTCTTC.

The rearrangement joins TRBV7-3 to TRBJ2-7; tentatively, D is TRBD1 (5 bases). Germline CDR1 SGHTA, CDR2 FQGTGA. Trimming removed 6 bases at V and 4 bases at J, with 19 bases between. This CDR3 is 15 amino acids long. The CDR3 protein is CASSLDSGPWYEQYF. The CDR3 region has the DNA TGTGCCAGCAGTTTAGACAGTGGTCCCTGGTACGAGCAGTACTTC.

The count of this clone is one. The CDR3 nucleotides are TGTGCCAGCAGTTCTCTGGAAGGCTACAATGAGCAGTTCTTC. Amino acids: CASSSLEGYNEQFF. The chain combines TRBV6-6 with TRBJ2-1; D gene uncertain. There are 14 residues in the CDR3. The germline gives CDR1 MNHNY, CDR2 SVGAGI (reference sequence). With 4 bases removed from V and 3 bases from J, the gap between germline ends came to 10 bases.

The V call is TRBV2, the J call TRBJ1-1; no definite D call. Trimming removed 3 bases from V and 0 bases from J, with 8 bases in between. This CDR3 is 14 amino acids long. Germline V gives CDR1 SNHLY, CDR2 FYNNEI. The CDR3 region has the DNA TGTGCCAGCAGTGAGTGGCACATGAACACTGAAGCTTTCTTT. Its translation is CASSEWHMNTEAFF.

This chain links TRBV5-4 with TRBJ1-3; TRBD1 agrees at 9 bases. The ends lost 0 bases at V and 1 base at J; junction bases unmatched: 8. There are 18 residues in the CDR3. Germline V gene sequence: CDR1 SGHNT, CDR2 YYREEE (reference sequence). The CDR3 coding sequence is TGTGCCAGCAGCTTGGGGGGACAGGGAAGTATTTCTGGAAACACCATATATTTT. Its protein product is CASSLGGQGSISGNTIYF.

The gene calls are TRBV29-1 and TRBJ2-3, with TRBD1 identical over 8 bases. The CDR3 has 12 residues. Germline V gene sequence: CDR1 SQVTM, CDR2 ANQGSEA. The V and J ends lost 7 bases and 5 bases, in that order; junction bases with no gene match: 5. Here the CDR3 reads CSADREVDTQYF. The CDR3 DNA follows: TGCAGCGCGGACAGGGAAGTAGATACGCAGTATTTT.

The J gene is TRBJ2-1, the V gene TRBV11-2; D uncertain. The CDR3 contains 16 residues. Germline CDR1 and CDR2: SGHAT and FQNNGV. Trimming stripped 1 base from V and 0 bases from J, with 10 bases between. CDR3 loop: CASSLGLQSSYNEQFF. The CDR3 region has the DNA TGTGCCAGCAGCTTAGGGTTGCAGAGCTCCTACAATGAGCAGTTCTTC. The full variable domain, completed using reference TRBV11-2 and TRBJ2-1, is EAGVAQSPRYKIIEKRQSVAFWCNPISGHATLYWYQQILGQGPKLLIQFQNNGVVDDSQLPKDRFSAERLKGVDSTLKIQPAKLEDSAVYLCASSLGLQSSYNEQFFGPGTRLTVL.